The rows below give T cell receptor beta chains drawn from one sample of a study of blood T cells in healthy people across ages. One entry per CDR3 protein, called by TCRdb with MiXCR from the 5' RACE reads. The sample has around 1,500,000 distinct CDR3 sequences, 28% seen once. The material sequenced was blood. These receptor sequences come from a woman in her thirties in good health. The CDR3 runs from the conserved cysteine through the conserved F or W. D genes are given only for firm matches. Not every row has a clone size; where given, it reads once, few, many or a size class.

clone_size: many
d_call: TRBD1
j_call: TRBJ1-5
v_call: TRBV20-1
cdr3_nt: TGCAGTGCTGGACAGGTCAATCAGCCCCAGCATTTT
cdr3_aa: CSAGQVNQPQHF

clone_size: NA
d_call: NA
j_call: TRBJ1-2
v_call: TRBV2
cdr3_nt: TGTGCCAGCGCTGTGAGTCGGGCGGCTAACTATGGCTACACCTTC
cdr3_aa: CASAVSRAANYGYTF

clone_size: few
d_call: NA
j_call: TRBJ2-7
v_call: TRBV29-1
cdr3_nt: TGCAGCGTTGAGGTAGGAGGGTCCGGCTACGAGCAGTACTTC
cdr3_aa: CSVEVGGSGYEQYF

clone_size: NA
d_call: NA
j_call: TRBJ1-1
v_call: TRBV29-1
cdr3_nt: TGCAGCGTTGAGCAGGGGAACACTAAAGCTTTCTTT
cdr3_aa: CSVEQGNTKAFF

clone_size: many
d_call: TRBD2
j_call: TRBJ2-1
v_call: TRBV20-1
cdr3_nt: TGCAGTGTGGGGACTAGCGGGGGCTACAATGAGCAGTTCTTC
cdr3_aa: CSVGTSGGYNEQFF

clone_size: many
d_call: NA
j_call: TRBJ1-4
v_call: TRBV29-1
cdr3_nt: TGCAGCGTTGAATTGGGGGCGTCTAATGAAAAACTGTTTTTT
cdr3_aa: CSVELGASNEKLFF

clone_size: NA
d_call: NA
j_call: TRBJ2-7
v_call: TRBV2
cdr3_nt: TGTGCCGGGAAAGGGGACGGCTCCTACGAGCAGTACTTC
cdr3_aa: CAGKGDGSYEQYF

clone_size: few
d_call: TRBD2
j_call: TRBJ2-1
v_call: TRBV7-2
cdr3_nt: TGTGCCAGCAGCCCCCACACTACTAGCGCCAATGAGCAGTTCTTC
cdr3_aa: CASSPHTTSANEQFF

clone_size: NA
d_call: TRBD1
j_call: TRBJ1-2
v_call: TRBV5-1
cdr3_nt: TGCGCCAGCAGCACAGGGGGCAGCGGCTACACCTTC
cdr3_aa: CASSTGGSGYTF

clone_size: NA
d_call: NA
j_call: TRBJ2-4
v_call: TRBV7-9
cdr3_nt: TGTGCCAGCAACTTCACAGGGACCAAAAACATTCAGTACTTC
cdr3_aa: CASNFTGTKNIQYF

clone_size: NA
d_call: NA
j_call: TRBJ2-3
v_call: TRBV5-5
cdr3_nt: TGTGCCAGCAGCCCGGGACCCCGGAGTGGCTCAGATACGCAGTATTTT
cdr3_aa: CASSPGPRSGSDTQYF

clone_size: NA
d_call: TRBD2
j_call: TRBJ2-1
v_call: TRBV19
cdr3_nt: TGTGCCAGTAGTATTTCTAGCGGGGGGCACAATGAGCAGTTCTTC
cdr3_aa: CASSISSGGHNEQFF

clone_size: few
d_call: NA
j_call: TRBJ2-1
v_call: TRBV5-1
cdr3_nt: TGCGCCAGCAGCAAAGGCTCCTACAATGAGCAGTTCTTC
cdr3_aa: CASSKGSYNEQFF

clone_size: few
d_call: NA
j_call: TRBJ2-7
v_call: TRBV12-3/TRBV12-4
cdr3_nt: TGTGCCAGCAGTTTAGGACAGGCGGTAACCTACGAGCAGTACTTC
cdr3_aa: CASSLGQAVTYEQYF

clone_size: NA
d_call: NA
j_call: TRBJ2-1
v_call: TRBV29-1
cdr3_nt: TGCAGCGTCAGCGGGTCCAGCTCCTACAATGAGCAGTTCTTC
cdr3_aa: CSVSGSSSYNEQFF

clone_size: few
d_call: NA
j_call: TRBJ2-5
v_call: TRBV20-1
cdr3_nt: TGCAGTGCTAGAGATTTAACGGGATCTGGAGAGACCCAGTACTTC
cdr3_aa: CSARDLTGSGETQYF

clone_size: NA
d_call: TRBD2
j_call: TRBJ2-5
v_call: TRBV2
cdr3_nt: TGTGCCAGCAGTGACGAGGGGCGCGGGGGGACCCAGTACTTC
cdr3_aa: CASSDEGRGGTQYF

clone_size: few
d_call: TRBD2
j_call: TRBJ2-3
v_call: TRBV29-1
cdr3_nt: TGCAGCGTTGATATGGGACTAGCGGGGGGTCAAACAGATACGCAGTATTTT
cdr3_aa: CSVDMGLAGGQTDTQYF

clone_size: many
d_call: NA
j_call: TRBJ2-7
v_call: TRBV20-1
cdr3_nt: TGCAGTGCCCCTATTGGCGGGGCGGACGAGCAGTACTTC
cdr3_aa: CSAPIGGADEQYF

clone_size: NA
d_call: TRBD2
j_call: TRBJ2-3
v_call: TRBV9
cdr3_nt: TGTGCCAGCACCCCCAGCGGGAGGGCCACAGATACGCAGTATTTT
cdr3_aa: CASTPSGRATDTQYF

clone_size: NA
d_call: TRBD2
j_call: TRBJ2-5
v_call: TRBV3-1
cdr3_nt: TGTGCCAGCAGCCAGTATAGTAGCGGGAGTAGGAATGAGCAGTACTTC
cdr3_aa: CASSQYSSGSRNEQYF

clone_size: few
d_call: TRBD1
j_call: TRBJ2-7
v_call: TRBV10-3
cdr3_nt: TGTGCCACCAGTGAGCAACAGGGGTCCTACGAGCAGTACTTC
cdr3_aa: CATSEQQGSYEQYF

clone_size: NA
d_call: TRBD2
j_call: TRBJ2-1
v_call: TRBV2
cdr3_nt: TGTGCCAGCAGTTCTCTTAGCGGGATTGGTAACAATGAGCAGTTCTTC
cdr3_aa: CASSSLSGIGNNEQFF

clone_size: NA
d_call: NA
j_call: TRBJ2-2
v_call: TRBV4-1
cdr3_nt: TGCGCCAGCAGCCAAGAAGGAGCTAGCGCCTCGACCGGGGAGCTGTTTTTT
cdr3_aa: CASSQEGASASTGELFF

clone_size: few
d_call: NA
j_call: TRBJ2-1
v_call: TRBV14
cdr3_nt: TGTGCCAGCAGCCAAGGGTGGGGGGATGAGCAGTTCTTC
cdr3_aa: CASSQGWGDEQFF

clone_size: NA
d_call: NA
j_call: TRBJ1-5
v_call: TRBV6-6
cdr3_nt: TGTGCCAGCAGTTACCACCCCGACAGCCTGAATCAGCCCCAGCATTTT
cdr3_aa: CASSYHPDSLNQPQHF

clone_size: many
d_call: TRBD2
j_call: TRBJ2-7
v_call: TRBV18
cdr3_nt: TGTGCCAGCTCACCAGCGGGACTAGCGGGAGGTTACGAGCAGTACTTC
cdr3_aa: CASSPAGLAGGYEQYF

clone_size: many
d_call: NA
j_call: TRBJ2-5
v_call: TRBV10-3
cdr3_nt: TGTGCCATCAGGGCGAAGACCCAGTACTTC
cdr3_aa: CAIRAKTQYF